This T cell receptor beta chain is drawn from a study of blood T cell repertoires in COVID-19 (dated by TCRdb to 2018 to 2020). Regarding the study in general: Collaborator samples came from the United States, Italy and Spain and covered acute and convalescent phases of COVID-19. The material from the prospective study consisted of cDNA or gDNA derived from T cells, B-cell-depleted T cells, or PBMCs. Subjects who had been exposed to COVID-19, were actively infected with it, or had recovered from it provided the deeply sampled blood TCRbeta repertoires that made up the dataset. The repertoires were released in a freely available public database intended as a resource for research on the immune response to SARS-CoV-2. The samples were drawn from the first 160 participants of the ongoing ImmuneRACE study and from more than 1,000 subjects provided by 6 global collaborators. The sample metadata nearly always contained a de-identified subject ID, COVID-19 status, age in years and sex. Where available, HLA class I and class II types were obtained from metadata supplied by the sample provider rather than from assay-based typing. Broad study findings and their caveats: The amount of clinical and demographic metadata varied by source and participant and was provided uncurated.

Collaborating institutions collected whole blood in K2EDTA tubes following their own protocols. Collaborator samples were shipped for TCRbeta analysis as frozen whole blood, isolated PBMCs, or DNA extracted from either sample type. For this clone: What antigen it recognizes has not been identified. Base-call qualities are not available, and no considerably larger clone is one nucleotide away.

At the junction V is shortened by 5 bases and J by 3 bases, with 11 bases in between. Spanning cysteine to phenylalanine, the CDR3 consists of 14 amino acids. The CDR3 DNA has 42 bases and is translated from base 1. The germline V gene specifies MNHEY as CDR1 and SVGEGT as CDR2. TCRbeta CDR3 regions were amplified from genomic DNA by means of the immunoSEQ Assay, a bias-controlled multiplex PCR. The authors' analysis ran thus. The number of nucleated cells in each sample was estimated by amplification of reference gene primers within the assay. Sequence reads were collapsed and filtered to measure the absolute abundance of every unique TCRbeta CDR3 rearrangement. Productive Simpson clonality was computed per sample as the square root of Simpson's diversity index over productive rearrangements. TCRdb obtained this table from immuneACCESS and retained in-frame rearrangements with V and J assigned. These tables miss some clones; where compared with another copy, unresolved V genes account for less than half of the shortfall, and the remainder is unexplained. The DNA gave D and trimming, while V, J and clone size come from that table. The sample table lists around 250,000 clones, approximately 84% of them with a count of one. The ten largest clones represent 1.5% to 2% of the sample.

The sequence came from a woman of 80 years or more with acute or convalescent COVID-19. The rearrangement combines TRBV6-2 or TRBV6-3 with TRBJ1-5; 6 matching bases give a weak D call of TRBD1. Material: peripheral blood. CDR3 region: CASSPRGFNQPQHF. The DNA sequence is as follows: TGTGCCAGCAGTCCCAGGGGTTTCAATCAGCCCCAGCATTTT.